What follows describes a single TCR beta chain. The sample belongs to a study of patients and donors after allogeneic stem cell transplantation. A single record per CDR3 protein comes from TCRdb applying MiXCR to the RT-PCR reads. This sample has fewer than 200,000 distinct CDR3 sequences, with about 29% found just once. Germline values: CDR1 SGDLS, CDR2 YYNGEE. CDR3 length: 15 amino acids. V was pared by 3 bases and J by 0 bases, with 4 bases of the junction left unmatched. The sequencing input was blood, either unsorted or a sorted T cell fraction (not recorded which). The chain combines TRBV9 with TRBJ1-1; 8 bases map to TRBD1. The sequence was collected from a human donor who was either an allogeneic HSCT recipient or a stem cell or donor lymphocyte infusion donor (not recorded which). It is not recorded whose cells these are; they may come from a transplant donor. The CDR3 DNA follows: TGTGCCAGCAGCGCAGGACAGGGTCTGAACACTGAAGCTTTCTTT. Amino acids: CASSAGQGLNTEAFF.